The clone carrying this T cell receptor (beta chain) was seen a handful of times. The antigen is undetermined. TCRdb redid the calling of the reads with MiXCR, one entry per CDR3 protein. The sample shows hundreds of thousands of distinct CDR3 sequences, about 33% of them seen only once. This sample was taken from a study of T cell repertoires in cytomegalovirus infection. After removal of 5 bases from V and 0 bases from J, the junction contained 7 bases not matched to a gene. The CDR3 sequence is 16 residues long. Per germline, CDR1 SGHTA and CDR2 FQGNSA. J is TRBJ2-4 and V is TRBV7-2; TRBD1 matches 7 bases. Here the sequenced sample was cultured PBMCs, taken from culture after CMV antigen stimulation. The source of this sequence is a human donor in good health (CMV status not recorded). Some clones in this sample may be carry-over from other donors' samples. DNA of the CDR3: TGTGCCAGCAGCACCCGACAGGGATTAGCCAAAAACATTCAGTACTTC. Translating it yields CASSTRQGLAKNIQYF.